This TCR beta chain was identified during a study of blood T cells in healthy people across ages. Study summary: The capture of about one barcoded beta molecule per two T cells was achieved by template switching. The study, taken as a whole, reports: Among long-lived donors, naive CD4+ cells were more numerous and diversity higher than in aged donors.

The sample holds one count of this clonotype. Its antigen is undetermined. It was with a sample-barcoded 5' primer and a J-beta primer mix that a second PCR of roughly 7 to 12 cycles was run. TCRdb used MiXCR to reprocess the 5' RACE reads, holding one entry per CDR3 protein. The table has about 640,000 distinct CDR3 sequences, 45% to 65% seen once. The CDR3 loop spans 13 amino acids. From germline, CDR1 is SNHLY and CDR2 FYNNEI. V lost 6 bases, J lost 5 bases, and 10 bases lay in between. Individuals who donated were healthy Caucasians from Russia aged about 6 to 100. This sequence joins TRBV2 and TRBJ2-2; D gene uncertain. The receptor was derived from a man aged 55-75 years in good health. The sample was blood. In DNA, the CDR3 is TGTGCCAGCAGGGCAGAGCCGACCGGGGAGCTGTTTTTT. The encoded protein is CASRAEPTGELFF.